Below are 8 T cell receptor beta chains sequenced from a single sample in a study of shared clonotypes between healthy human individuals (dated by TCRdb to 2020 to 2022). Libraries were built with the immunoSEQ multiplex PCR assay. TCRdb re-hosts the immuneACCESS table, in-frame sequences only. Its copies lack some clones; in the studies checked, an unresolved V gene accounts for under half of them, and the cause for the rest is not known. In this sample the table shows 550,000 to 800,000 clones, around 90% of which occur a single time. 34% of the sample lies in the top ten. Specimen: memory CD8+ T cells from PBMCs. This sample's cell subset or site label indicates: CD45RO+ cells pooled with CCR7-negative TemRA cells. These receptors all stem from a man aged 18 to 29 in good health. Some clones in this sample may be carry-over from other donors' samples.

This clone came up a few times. The CDR3 sequence is CASRGRGGISNTEAFF. The CDR3 nucleotides are TGTGCCAGTCGTGGAAGGGGAGGGATATCGAACACTGAAGCTTTCTTT. The J gene is TRBJ1-1, the V gene TRBV19; D might be TRBD1 (5 bases). Germline CDR1 LNHDA, CDR2 SQIVND (reference sequence). CDR3 length: 16 residues. The germline V and J ends were trimmed by 8 bases and 1 base, with 20 bases remaining between them.

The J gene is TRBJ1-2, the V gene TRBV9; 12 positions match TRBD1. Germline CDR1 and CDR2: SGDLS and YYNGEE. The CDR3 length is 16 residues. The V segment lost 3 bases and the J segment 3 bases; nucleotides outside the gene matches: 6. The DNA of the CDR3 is TGTGCCAGCAGCGGGGACAGGGGGCGATTAGACTATGGCTACACCTTC. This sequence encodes CASSGDRGRLDYGYTF.

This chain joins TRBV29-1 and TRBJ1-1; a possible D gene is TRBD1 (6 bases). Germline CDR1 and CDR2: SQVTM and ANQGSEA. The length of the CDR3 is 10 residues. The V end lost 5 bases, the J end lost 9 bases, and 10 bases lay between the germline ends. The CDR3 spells CSVRGQKAFF. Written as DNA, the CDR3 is TGCAGCGTTAGAGGACAGAAAGCTTTCTTT.

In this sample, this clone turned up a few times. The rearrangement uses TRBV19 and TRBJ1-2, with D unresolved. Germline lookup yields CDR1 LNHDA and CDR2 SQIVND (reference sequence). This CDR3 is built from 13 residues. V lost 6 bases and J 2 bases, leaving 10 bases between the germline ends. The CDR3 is CASRGRYNYGYTF. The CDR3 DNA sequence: TGTGCCAGTAGGGGCCGATACAACTATGGCTACACCTTC.

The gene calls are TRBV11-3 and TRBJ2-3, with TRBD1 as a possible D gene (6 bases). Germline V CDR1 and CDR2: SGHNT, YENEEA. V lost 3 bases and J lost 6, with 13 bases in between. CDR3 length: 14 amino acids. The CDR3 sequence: CASSLVGGTDTQYF. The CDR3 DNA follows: TGTGCCAGCAGCTTGGTAGGGGGAACGGATACGCAGTATTTT.

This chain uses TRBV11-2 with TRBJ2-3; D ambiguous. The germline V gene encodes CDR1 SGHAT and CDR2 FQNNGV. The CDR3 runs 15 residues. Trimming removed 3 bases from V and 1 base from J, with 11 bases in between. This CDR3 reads CASSLEIPGTDTQYF. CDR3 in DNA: TGTGCCAGCAGCTTGGAAATCCCGGGCACAGATACGCAGTATTTT.

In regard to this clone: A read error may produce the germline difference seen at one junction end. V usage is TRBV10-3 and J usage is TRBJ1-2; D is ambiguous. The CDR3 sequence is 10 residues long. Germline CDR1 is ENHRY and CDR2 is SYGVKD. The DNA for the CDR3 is TGTGCCAGCAGTCACAATGGCTACACCTTC. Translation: CASSHNGYTF.

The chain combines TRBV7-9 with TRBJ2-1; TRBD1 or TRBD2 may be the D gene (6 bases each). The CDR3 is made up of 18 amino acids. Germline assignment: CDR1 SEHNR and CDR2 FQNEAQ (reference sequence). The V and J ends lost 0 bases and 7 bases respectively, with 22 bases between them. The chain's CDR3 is CASSLALGGGTPGNEQFF. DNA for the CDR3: TGTGCCAGCAGCTTAGCCCTCGGGGGCGGGACCCCCGGGAATGAGCAGTTCTTC.